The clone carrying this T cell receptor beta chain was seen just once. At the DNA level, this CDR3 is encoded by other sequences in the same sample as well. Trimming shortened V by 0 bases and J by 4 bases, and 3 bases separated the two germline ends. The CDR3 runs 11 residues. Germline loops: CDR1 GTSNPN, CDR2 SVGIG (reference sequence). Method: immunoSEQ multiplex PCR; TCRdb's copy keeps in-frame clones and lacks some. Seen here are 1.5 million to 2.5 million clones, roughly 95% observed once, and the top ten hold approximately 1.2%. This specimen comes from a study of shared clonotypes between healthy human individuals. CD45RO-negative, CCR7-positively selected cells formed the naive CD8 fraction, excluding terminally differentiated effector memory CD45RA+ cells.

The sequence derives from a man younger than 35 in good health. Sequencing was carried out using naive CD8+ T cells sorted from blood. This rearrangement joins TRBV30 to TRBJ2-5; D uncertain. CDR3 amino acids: CAWSVGETQYF. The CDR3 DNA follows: TGTGCCTGGAGTGTCGGAGAGACCCAGTACTTC.